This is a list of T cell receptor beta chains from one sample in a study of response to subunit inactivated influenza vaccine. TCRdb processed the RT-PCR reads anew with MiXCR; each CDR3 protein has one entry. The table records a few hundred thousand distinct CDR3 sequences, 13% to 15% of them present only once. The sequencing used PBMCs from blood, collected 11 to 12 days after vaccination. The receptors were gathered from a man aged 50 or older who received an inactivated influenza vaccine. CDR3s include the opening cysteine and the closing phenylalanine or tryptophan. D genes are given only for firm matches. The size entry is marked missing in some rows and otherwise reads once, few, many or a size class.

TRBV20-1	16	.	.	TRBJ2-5	CSADGTPRSVAETQYF	TGCAGTGCGGACGGGACGCCCCGGTCTGTCGCAGAGACCCAGTACTTC
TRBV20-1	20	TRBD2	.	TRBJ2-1	CSAPSAAGTSGASRNNEQFF	TGCAGTGCTCCCTCAGCGGCGGGGACTAGCGGGGCCTCCCGGAACAATGAGCAGTTCTTC
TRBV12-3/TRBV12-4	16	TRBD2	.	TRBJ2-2	CASSLGTSGIGGELFF	TGTGCCAGCAGCCTCGGGACTAGCGGGATAGGTGGGGAGCTGTTTTTT
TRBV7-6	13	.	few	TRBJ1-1	CASSSLTAPEAFF	TGTGCCAGCAGCTCGTTGACAGCCCCTGAGGCTTTCTTT
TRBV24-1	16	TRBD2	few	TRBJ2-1	CATSDPLAGGRDEQFF	TGTGCCACCAGTGACCCACTAGCGGGAGGCCGGGATGAGCAGTTCTTC
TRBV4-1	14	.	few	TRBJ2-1	CASSRPGIHNEQFF	TGCGCCAGCAGCCGACCCGGGATCCACAATGAGCAGTTCTTC
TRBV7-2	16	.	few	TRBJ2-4	CASSLRDTLAKNIQYF	TGTGCCAGCAGCCTCCGGGACACATTAGCCAAAAACATTCAGTACTTC
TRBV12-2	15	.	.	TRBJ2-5	CASRLVKQNKETQYF	TGTGCAAGTCGCTTAGTTAAACAGAACAAAGAGACCCAGTACTTC
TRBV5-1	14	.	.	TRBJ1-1	CASSLGQGVFGAFF	TGCGCCAGCAGCTTGGGGCAGGGTGTTTTTGGAGCTTTCTTT
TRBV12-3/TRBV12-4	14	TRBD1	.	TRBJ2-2	CASRDRTNTGELFF	TGTGCCAGCAGGGACAGGACTAACACCGGGGAGCTGTTTTTT
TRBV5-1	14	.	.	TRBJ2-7	CASSLTGPPYEQYF	TGCGCCAGCAGCTTAACCGGGCCCCCCTACGAGCAGTACTTC
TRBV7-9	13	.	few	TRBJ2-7	CASSLGAGNEQYF	TGTGCCAGCAGCTTAGGGGCCGGGAACGAGCAGTACTTC
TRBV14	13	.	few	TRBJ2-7	CASSQERRDEQYF	TGTGCCAGCAGCCAAGAACGGCGAGACGAGCAGTACTTC
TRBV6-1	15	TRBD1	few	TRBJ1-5	CASSRQGSSNQPQHF	TGTGCCAGCAGCCGACAGGGAAGCAGCAATCAGCCCCAGCATTTT
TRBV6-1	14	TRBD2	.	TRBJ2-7	CASRLGLAEDEQYF	TGTGCCAGCAGACTGGGACTAGCGGAAGACGAGCAGTACTTC
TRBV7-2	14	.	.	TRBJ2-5	CASSLNGPRETQYF	TGTGCCAGCAGCTTAAACGGACCCCGTGAGACCCAGTACTTC
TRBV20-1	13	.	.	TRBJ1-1	CSARETRNAEAFF	TGCAGTGCTAGAGAAACACGGAACGCTGAAGCTTTCTTT